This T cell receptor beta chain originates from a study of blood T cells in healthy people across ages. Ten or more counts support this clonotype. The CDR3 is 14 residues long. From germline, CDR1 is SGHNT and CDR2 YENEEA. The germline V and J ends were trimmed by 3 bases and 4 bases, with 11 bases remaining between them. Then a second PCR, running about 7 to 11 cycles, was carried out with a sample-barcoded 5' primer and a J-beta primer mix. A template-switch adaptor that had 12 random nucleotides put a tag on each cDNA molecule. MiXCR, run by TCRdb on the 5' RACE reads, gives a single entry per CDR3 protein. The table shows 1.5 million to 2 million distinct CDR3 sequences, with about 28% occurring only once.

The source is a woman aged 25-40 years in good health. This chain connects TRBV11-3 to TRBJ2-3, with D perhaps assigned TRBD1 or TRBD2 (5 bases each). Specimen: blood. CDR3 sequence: CASSFSRGADTQYF. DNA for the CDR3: TGTGCCAGCAGCTTTTCGAGGGGAGCAGATACGCAGTATTTT.